The following is a T cell receptor beta chain sequence with its context. Its specificity is not known. The CDR3 length is 12 residues. The V and J ends lost 6 bases and 7 bases, in that order; junction bases with no gene match: 1. Germline-derived CDR1 and CDR2 are MNHNY and SVGAGI (reference sequence). The data stem from a study of shared clonotypes between healthy human individuals. About the study: The cohort comprised a couple of women and a few men. Their ages spanned 18 to 49 years. Donors had three CD4 naive, three CD4 memory, two CD8 naive and one CD8 memory plate apiece. Study findings and constraints: As a rule, naive subsets had a larger estimated richness than memory subsets.

The authors split each subset's genomic DNA evenly across several immunoSEQ plates. This table comes from immunoSEQ multiplex PCR, and its TCRdb copy is limited to in-frame clones, with some not included. The data show 2 million to 2.5 million clones, roughly 93% seen once. The chain joins TRBV6-6 to TRBJ2-2; 8 bases map to TRBD2. This sequence was found in a man in his late teens or twenties in good health. Some clones in this sample may be carry-over from other donors' samples. The sample was naive CD4+ T cells from PBMCs. Subset: CD45RA+ positively selected. The CDR3 is CASSGRGGELFF. CDR3 in DNA: TGTGCCAGCAGCGGGAGGGGCGGGGAGCTGTTTTTT.